This T cell receptor (beta chain) appears in the sequencing data of a study of blood T cell repertoires in COVID-19. Looked up from germline, CDR1 is SGHVS and CDR2 is FQNEAQ. J lost 2 bases, V lost 1 base, and 7 bases had no gene match. The CDR3 extends over 17 amino acids. Here immunoSEQ multiplex PCR was the method, and the copy in TCRdb shows in-frame clones only, minus some. This sample yields about 250,000 clones, of which 87% are seen a single time; roughly 3% belongs to the top ten. This clonotype was sampled from a man aged 18 to 30 with active or convalescent COVID-19. Sequencing was done on a sample of peripheral blood. This chain joins TRBV7-8 and TRBJ2-7, with 11 bases identical to TRBD2. CDR3 amino acids: CASSLDATSGTTYEQYF. CDR3 coding DNA: TGTGCCAGCAGCTTAGACGCGACTAGCGGGACAACCTACGAGCAGTACTTC.